The 18 T cell receptor beta chains presented below share a single source sample, sequenced in a study of post-analysis software for immune sequencing data. Study-level results: Patients carried a handful of TRBV segments more frequently than controls did, and TRBV5-6, TRBV5-1 and TRBV20-1 were among them.

Antigens for these TCRs are unknown. Libraries were made from TCR beta cDNA, and they carried unique molecular identifiers. Using its own MiXCR run on the PCR reads, TCRdb lists one record per CDR3 protein. Altogether about 620,000 distinct CDR3 sequences are present, about 44% being singletons, with the ten largest covering around 1.7%. The source material was blood. The receptor source for this set is a girl between 5 and 17 years old with multiple sclerosis.

The V and J genes are TRBV20-1 and TRBJ2-1, with 9 nucleotides matching TRBD2. The length of the CDR3 is 14 residues. The ends lost 0 bases at V and 9 bases at J; junction bases unmatched: 6. CDR1 and CDR2 (germline): DFQATT, SNEGSKA (reference sequence). CDR3 loop: CSAREGREGPEQFF. In nucleotides, the CDR3 is TGCAGTGCTAGAGAGGGGCGGGAGGGCCCTGAGCAGTTCTTC.

This clonotype was recorded a few times. This chain joins TRBV10-3 and TRBJ2-3, with D maybe TRBD2 (5 bases). The V gene lost 7 bases and the J gene lost 5 bases, with 10 bases spanning the gap. The CDR3 length is 12 residues. Looked up from germline, CDR1 is ENHRY and CDR2 is SYGVKD. As DNA, the CDR3 is TGTGCCATCACCACACGGGAAGATACGCAGTATTTT. Translated: CAITTREDTQYF.

This chain links TRBV7-9 with TRBJ2-7, with TRBD2 matching over 12 bases. The CDR3 is 15 amino acids. The germline V gene has CDR1 SEHNR and CDR2 FQNEAQ (reference sequence). The J segment lost 3 bases and the V segment lost 5 bases, leaving 5 bases of the junction unmatched. The CDR3 here is CASSDRTSGIYEQYF. CDR3 DNA sequence: TGTGCCAGCAGCGACCGGACTAGCGGGATCTACGAGCAGTACTTC.

This chain joins TRBV4-1 and TRBJ1-4; 7 bases are a match to TRBD1. The CDR3 is 17 residues long. The V and J ends lost 0 bases and 2 bases, in that order; junction bases with no gene match: 6. Per the germline V gene, CDR1 is MGHRA and CDR2 is YSYEKL. For the CDR3, the DNA is TGCGCCAGCAGCCAAGATATCCCGACAGGGACTAATGAAAAACTGTTTTTT. Translated, it gives CASSQDIPTGTNEKLFF.

This clonotype appeared once. The V and J genes are TRBV7-9 and TRBJ2-1; 10 positions match TRBD2. Trimming removed 4 bases from V and 5 bases from J; junction bases left unmatched: 5. Looked up from germline, CDR1 is SEHNR and CDR2 is FQNEAQ (reference sequence). The CDR3 covers 15 residues. This chain's CDR3 is CASSSTSGWDNEQFF. The CDR3, as DNA: TGTGCCAGCAGCTCGACTAGCGGGTGGGACAATGAGCAGTTCTTC.

This chain links TRBV20-1 with TRBJ1-2, with D maybe TRBD1 (5 bases). The CDR3 length is 13 residues. The germline V gene has CDR1 DFQATT and CDR2 SNEGSKA (reference sequence). V lost 6 bases and J 4 bases, leaving 15 bases between the germline ends. The CDR3, as DNA: TGCAGTGCGACTAACGGGGGAAGCTATGGCTACACCTTC. Its translation is CSATNGGSYGYTF.

This clonotype appeared once. The chain couples TRBV2 to TRBJ1-6, with a possible D match to TRBD1 (5 bases). The CDR3 runs 14 residues. V was clipped by 7 bases and J by 8 bases, with 15 bases between them. Germline CDR1 reads SNHLY; CDR2 reads FYNNEI. The CDR3 sequence: CASTMGPADSPLHF. DNA of the CDR3: TGTGCCAGCACCATGGGACCAGCCGATTCACCCCTCCACTTT.

This clonotype appeared a few times. This sequence joins TRBV20-1 and TRBJ2-1, with TRBD2 identical over 9 bases. Germline-derived CDR1 and CDR2 are DFQATT and SNEGSKA (reference sequence). The CDR3 totals 15 residues. V lost 6 bases to trimming and J lost 3 bases; unmatched junction nucleotides: 9. The CDR3 sequence: CSARSAGGIYNEQFF. CDR3 in DNA: TGCAGTGCACGCTCTGCGGGAGGGATCTACAATGAGCAGTTCTTC.

The rearrangement joins TRBV4-2 to TRBJ2-7; 10 bases fit TRBD2. Per the germline V gene, CDR1 is LGHNA and CDR2 is YNFKEQ. V trimming: 1 base; J trimming: 0 bases; junction bases outside the gene matches: 6. The CDR3 is 17 amino acids. The CDR3 spells CASSQGPGLASSYEQYF. The CDR3 nucleotides are TGTGCCAGCAGCCAAGGACCGGGACTAGCGAGCTCCTACGAGCAGTACTTC.

The V call is TRBV11-2, the J call TRBJ2-3, with 9 bases matching TRBD2. The CDR3 runs 18 residues. J gave up 4 bases and V 1 base, and 12 bases lay outside the gene matches. Germline V CDR1 and CDR2: SGHAT, FQNNGV. DNA for the CDR3: TGTGCCAGCAGCTTAGGGCCAGCGGGGGGACTAAGGGCAGATACGCAGTATTTT. Amino acids: CASSLGPAGGLRADTQYF.

This rearrangement joins TRBV6-2 or TRBV6-3 to TRBJ2-5, with TRBD2 matching over 7 bases. This CDR3 is built from 14 residues. From germline, CDR1 is MNHEY and CDR2 SVGEGT. The V and J ends lost 6 bases and 11 bases, in that order; junction bases with no gene match: 15. The CDR3 spells CASSPAGGYNEQYF. For the CDR3, the DNA is TGTGCCAGCAGCCCGGCCGGGGGGTACAATGAGCAGTACTTC.

Worth noting for this clonotype: One junction end disagrees with the germline gene, perhaps due to a read error. This chain links TRBV6-5 with TRBJ1-6; D is unresolved. The germline V gene encodes CDR1 MNHEY and CDR2 SVGAGI. The CDR3 runs 15 residues. This CDR3 reads CASSYSMRSQAPLNF. The CDR3, as DNA: TGTGCCAGCAGTTACTCGATGAGGTCCCAAGCACCCCTCAACTTT.

The table lists this clonotype with a count of one. CDR3 coding DNA: TGTGCCACCAGTGATCCCGATAGCGGTAGCCAAGAGACCCAGTACTTC. As protein: CATSDPDSGSQETQYF. V gene TRBV24-1 combines with J gene TRBJ2-5; possible D gene TRBD2, 6 bases. CDR1 is KGHDR, CDR2 SFDVKD, per germline. CDR3 size: 16 residues. V lost 3 bases and J 1 base, leaving 14 bases between the germline ends.

The chain combines TRBV4-2 with TRBJ2-7; weak D call: TRBD2 (5 bases). This CDR3 has 14 amino acids. Looked up from germline, CDR1 is LGHNA and CDR2 is YNFKEQ. V lost 4 bases and J lost 5, with 15 bases in between. The CDR3 is CASSRRGGSNEQYF. In DNA, the CDR3 is TGTGCCAGCAGCCGAAGAGGAGGATCCAACGAGCAGTACTTC.

The chain recombines TRBV7-3 with TRBJ2-1, with D maybe TRBD1 (6 bases). Deletions cut 2 bases from V and 6 bases from J, with 11 bases between. CDR1 SGHTA and CDR2 FQGTGA come from the germline V gene. CDR3 length equals 14 residues. The CDR3 coding sequence is TGTGCCAGCAGCTTAGAACAGGGTTTCAATGAGCAGTTCTTC. This translates into CASSLEQGFNEQFF.

The V call is TRBV30, the J call TRBJ2-1; 13 bases line up with TRBD2. The V segment lost 5 bases and the J segment 7 bases; nucleotides outside the gene matches: 5. This CDR3 has 14 residues. CDR1 GTSNPN and CDR2 SVGIG come from the germline V gene (reference sequence). The CDR3 loop is CAWELGLAGNEQFF. CDR3 in DNA: TGTGCCTGGGAACTGGGACTAGCGGGAAATGAGCAGTTCTTC.

This clonotype has only a few counts. V usage is TRBV9 and J usage is TRBJ2-1; 7 bases align to TRBD1. V lost 0 bases to trimming and J lost 8 bases; unmatched junction nucleotides: 8. Germline lookup yields CDR1 SGDLS and CDR2 YYNGEE. This CDR3 has 15 residues. The CDR3 reads CASSVEGTAEYEQFF. The DNA of the CDR3 is TGTGCCAGCAGCGTAGAAGGGACAGCGGAATATGAGCAGTTCTTC. The full variable domain, rest sourced from reference TRBV9 and TRBJ2-1, is DSGVTQTPKHLITATGQRVTLRCSPRSGDLSVYWYQQSLDQGLQFLIQYYNGEERAKGNILERFSAQQFPDLHSELNLSSLELGDSALYFCASSVEGTAEYEQFFGPGTRLTVL.

The chain uses TRBV6-1 and TRBJ1-6, with TRBD1 as a possible D gene (6 bases). Germline CDR1 and CDR2: MNHNS and SASEGT. Trimming stripped 9 bases from V and 9 bases from J, with 21 bases between. CDR3 length equals 15 residues. This CDR3 is CASTGQTQRSSPLHF. The CDR3 nucleotides are TGTGCCAGTACCGGACAGACCCAAAGGAGTTCACCCCTCCACTTT.